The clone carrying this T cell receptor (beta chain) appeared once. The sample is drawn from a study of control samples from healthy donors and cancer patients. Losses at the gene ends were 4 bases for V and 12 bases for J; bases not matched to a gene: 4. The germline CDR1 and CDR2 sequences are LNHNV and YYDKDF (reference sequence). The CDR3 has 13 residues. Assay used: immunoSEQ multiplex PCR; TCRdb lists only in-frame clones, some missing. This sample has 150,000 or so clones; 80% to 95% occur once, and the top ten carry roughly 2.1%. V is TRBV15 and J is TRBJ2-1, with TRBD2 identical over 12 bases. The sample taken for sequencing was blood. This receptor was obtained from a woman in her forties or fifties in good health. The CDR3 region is CATSTGLAGRQFF. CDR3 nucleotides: TGTGCCACCAGCACCGGACTAGCGGGAAGGCAGTTCTTC.